Listed below are T cell receptor beta chains from one sample, sequenced in a study of PD-L1 blockade in urothelial cancer. The method was immunoSEQ multiplex PCR; TCRdb's version includes in-frame clones alone and lacks a portion of them. The sample comprises under 50,000 clones, roughly nine tenths of which are singletons, and roughly 12% rests with the top ten. Sequencing was performed on PBMCs, taken around atezolizumab (anti-PD-L1) treatment. The receptor source for this set is a woman aged 55-75 years with urothelial cancer. Each CDR3 is given with its conserved first and last residue. A D gene is named only where the DNA matches it firmly.

v_gene	j_gene	d_gene	CDR3aa	CDR3nt
TRBV18	TRBJ2-3	NA	CASSSRGTDTQYF	TGTGCCAGCTCATCGAGAGGCACAGATACGCAGTATTTT
TRBV18	TRBJ2-2	NA	CASSPLGTSNTGELFF	TGTGCCAGCTCACCACTCGGGACATCGAACACCGGGGAGCTGTTTTTT
TRBV6-1	TRBJ2-7	TRBD1	CASSEIGGQGAGEQYF	TGTGCCAGCAGTGAAATCGGGGGACAGGGGGCAGGCGAGCAGTACTTC
TRBV27	TRBJ2-5	TRBD2	CASSSAGWGETQYF	TGTGCCAGCAGTTCAGCGGGATGGGGGGAGACCCAGTACTTC
TRBV28	TRBJ1-4	TRBD1	CASVGQGMPAREKLFF	TGTGCCAGCGTAGGACAGGGTATGCCCGCGAGAGAAAAACTGTTTTTT
TRBV11-1	TRBJ2-3	NA	CASSLGLENTQYF	TGTGCCAGCAGCTTAGGGTTAGAGAATACGCAGTATTTT
TRBV4-3	TRBJ1-4	NA	CASSQQGEKLFF	TGCGCCAGCAGCCAGCAGGGAGAAAAACTGTTTTTT
TRBV10-3	TRBJ2-7	NA	CAISGIDSYEQYF	TGTGCCATCAGCGGGATCGATTCCTACGAGCAGTACTTC
TRBV7-9	TRBJ2-3	NA	CASSFWATDTQYF	TGTGCCAGCAGCTTTTGGGCAACAGATACGCAGTATTTT
TRBV27	TRBJ2-7	NA	CASSSYREGSVNEQYF	TGTGCCAGCAGTTCCTACAGGGAAGGGAGTGTGAACGAGCAGTACTTC
TRBV7-8	TRBJ1-5	NA	CASSLAAGLINQPQHF	TGTGCCAGCAGCTTAGCCGCAGGACTGATCAATCAGCCCCAGCATTTT
TRBV7-2	TRBJ2-2	TRBD2	CASSLSIAGVAGELFF	TGTGCCAGCAGCTTATCGATAGCGGGAGTCGCCGGGGAGCTGTTTTTT
TRBV2	TRBJ2-2	NA	CASSEGTVNTGELFF	TGTGCCAGCAGTGAAGGGACAGTGAACACCGGGGAGCTGTTTTTT
TRBV27	TRBJ1-2	NA	CASSHGRNYGYTF	TGTGCCAGCAGTCACGGGAGGAACTATGGCTACACCTTC
TRBV27	TRBJ2-5	NA	CASSFLSSVQETQYF	TGTGCCAGCAGTTTTCTCTCTAGCGTGCAAGAGACCCAGTACTTC